This T cell receptor (beta chain) was captured in a study of CD8 T cells in ankylosing spondylitis. The CDR3 consists of 15 residues. Per the germline V gene, CDR1 is LNHDA and CDR2 is SQIVND (reference sequence). V was clipped by 5 bases and J by 2 bases, with 10 bases between them. In its sample, this clonotype was seen many times. The antigen remains unidentified. Making the TCR beta libraries involved quantitative 5'-RACE with molecular barcodes. TCRdb fed the 5' RACE reads into MiXCR, producing one record per CDR3 protein. The sample yields approximately 290,000 distinct CDR3 sequences, around 20% seen once. Study outcomes and limitations: From matched ankylosing spondylitis synovial fluid, disease-linked clones were reportedly recovered at significantly enriched levels. Earlier work had already found some motif variants in reactive arthritis synovial fluid and blood.

V gene TRBV19 combines with J gene TRBJ2-6, with D unclear. The clonotype comes from a female donor with ankylosing spondylitis or in good health (not recorded which). The specimen sequenced was blood, either unsorted or a sorted T cell fraction (not recorded which). CDR3 protein: CASSPQTPGANVLTF. The CDR3 nucleotides read TGTGCCAGTAGTCCACAAACACCTGGGGCCAACGTCCTGACTTTC.